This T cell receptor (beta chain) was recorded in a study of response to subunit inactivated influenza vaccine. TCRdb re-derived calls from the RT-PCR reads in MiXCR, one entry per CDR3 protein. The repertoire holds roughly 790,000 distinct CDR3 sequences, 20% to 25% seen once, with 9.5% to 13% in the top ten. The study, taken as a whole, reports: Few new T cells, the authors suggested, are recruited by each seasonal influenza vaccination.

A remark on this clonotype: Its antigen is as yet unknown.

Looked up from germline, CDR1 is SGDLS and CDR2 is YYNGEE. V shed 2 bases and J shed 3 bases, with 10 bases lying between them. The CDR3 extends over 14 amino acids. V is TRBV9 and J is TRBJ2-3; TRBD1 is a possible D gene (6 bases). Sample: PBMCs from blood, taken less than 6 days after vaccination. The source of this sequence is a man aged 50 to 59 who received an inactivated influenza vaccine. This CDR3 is CASSVARGTDTQYF. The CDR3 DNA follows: TGTGCCAGCAGCGTCGCCAGGGGAACAGATACGCAGTATTTT.